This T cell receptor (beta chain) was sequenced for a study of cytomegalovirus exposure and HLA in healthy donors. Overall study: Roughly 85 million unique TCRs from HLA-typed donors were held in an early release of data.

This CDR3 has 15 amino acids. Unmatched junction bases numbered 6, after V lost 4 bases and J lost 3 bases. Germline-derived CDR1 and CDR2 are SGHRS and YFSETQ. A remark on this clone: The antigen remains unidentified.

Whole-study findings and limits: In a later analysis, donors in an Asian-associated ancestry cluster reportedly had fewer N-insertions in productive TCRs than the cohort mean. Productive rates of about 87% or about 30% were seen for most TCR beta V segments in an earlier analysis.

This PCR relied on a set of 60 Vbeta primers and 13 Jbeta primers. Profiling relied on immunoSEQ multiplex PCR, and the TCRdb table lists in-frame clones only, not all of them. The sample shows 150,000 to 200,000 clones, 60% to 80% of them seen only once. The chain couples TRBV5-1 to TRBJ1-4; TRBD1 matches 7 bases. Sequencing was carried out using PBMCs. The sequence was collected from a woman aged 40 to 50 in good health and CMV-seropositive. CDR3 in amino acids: CASSPRQGPNEKLFF. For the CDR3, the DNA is TGCGCCAGCAGCCCCAGACAGGGACCTAATGAAAAACTGTTTTTT.